This T cell receptor (beta chain) is drawn from a study of blood T cell repertoires in COVID-19. About the research overall: Samples of COVID-19 (acute and convalescent) were obtained from the United States, Italy and Spain. The cDNA or gDNA used as material had been derived from T cells, B-cell-depleted T cells, or PBMCs.

Original processing notes: Counts of nucleated cells, estimated from reference gene primer amplification, were obtained. Using immunoSEQ multiplex PCR, the repertoire was profiled, and TCRdb retains in-frame clones only, with some absent. V and J calls and clone size follow that table, whereas D and trimming were derived from the DNA. Of fewer than 90,000 clones in the sample, about 91% were seen once. Germline loops: CDR1 MNHEY, CDR2 SVGAGI. This CDR3 contains 15 residues. The junction had 2 bases not matched to a gene; V was cut back by 4 bases and J by 0 bases. The chain has TRBV6-5 and TRBJ2-3; 9 positions agree with TRBD2. Sequenced input: peripheral blood. The clonotype was recovered from a woman older than 75 with active or convalescent COVID-19. CDR3 nucleotide sequence: TGTGCCAGCAGTTTGGGACTAGCAAGCACAGATACGCAGTATTTT. It is translated as CASSLGLASTDTQYF.